This T cell receptor beta chain was recovered during a study of blood T cell repertoires in COVID-19. Across the study: Italy, Spain and the United States were the sources of the convalescent and acute COVID-19 samples.

This clone was picked up a small number of times. Original data processing: Reference gene primer amplification yielded estimated nucleated cell counts. The protocol was immunoSEQ multiplex PCR, while the TCRdb copy is restricted to in-frame clones and leaves out a portion. That table supplies the V and J calls and clone size; D and trimming were determined from the DNA. The sample shows approximately 250,000 clones, around 93% of them seen only once. Each participant's cohort was designated according to participant-reported clinical history. Exposed enrollees had met someone with a PCR-confirmed or clinician-diagnosed COVID-19 case at some point within the 2 weeks before study entry. This CDR3 region has 14 residues. V gave up 5 bases and J gave up 12 bases; unmatched junction bases: 14. Germline-derived CDR1 and CDR2 are SGDLS and YYNGEE.

The chain couples TRBV9 to TRBJ2-1; TRBD1 matches 7 bases. What was sequenced was PBMCs or T cells enriched from blood (not recorded which). This receptor was identified in a man aged 35-49 years who had been exposed to COVID-19. DNA for the CDR3: TGTGCCAGCAGTGAGACAGGGATCGATGGTCGGCAGTTCTTC. This translates into CASSETGIDGRQFF.